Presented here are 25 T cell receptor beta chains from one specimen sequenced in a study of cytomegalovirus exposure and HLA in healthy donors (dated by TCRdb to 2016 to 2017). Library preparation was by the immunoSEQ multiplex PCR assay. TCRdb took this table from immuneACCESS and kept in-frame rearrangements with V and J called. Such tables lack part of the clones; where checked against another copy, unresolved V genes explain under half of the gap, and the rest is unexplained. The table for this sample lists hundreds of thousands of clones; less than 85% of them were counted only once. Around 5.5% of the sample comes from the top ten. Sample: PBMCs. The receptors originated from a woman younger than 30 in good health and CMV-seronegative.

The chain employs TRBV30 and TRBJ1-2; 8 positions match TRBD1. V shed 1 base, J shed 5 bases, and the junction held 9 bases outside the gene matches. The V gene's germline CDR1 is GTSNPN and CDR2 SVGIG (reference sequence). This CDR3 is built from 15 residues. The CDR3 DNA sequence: TGTGCCTGGAGTGCAACGGGACAGGAACGGTATGGCTACACCTTC. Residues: CAWSATGQERYGYTF.

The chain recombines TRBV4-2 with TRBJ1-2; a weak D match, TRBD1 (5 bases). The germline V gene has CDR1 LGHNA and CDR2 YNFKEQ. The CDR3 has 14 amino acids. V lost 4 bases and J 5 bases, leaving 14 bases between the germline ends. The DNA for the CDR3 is TGTGCCAGCAGCCGGGGAGGGGATCGGTATGGCTACACCTTC. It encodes CASSRGGDRYGYTF.

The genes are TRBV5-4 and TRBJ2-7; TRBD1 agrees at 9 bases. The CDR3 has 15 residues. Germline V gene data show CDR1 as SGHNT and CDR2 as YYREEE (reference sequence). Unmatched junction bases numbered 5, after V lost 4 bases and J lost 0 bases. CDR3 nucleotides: TGTGCCAGCAGCCGAGACAGGGGGGTCTCCTACGAGCAGTACTTC. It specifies CASSRDRGVSYEQYF.

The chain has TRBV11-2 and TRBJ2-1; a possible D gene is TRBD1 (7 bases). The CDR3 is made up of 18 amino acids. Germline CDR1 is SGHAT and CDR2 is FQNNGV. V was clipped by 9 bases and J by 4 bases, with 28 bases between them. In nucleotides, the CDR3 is TGTGCCAGTTTGTTTGTAGCCGACAGGGACTTTCCGTACAATGAGCAGTTCTTC. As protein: CASLFVADRDFPYNEQFF. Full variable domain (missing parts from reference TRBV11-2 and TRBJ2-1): EAGVAQSPRYKIIEKRQSVAFWCNPISGHATLYWYQQILGQGPKLLIQFQNNGVVDDSQLPKDRFSAERLKGVDSTLKIQPAKLEDSAVYLCASLFVADRDFPYNEQFFGPGTRLTVL.

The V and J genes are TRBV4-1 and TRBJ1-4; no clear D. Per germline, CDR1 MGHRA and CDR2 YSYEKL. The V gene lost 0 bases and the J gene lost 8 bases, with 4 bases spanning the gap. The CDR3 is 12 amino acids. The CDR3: CASSQDREKLFF. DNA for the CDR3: TGCGCCAGCAGCCAAGATCGCGAAAAACTGTTTTTT.

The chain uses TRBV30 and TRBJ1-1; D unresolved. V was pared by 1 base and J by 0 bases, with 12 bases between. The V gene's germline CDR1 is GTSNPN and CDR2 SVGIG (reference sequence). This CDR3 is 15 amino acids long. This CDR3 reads CAWSAWEAMNTEAFF. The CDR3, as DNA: TGTGCCTGGAGTGCCTGGGAAGCCATGAACACTGAAGCTTTCTTT.

The chain's CDR3 is CASSFRAGQLNQPQHF. The DNA of the CDR3 is TGTGCCAGCAGTTTTCGGGCAGGCCAGTTAAATCAGCCCCAGCATTTT. The chain couples TRBV27 to TRBJ1-5; D is undetermined. Germline CDR1 is MNHEY and CDR2 is SMNVEV (reference sequence). The CDR3 runs 16 residues. V was trimmed by 3 bases and J by 4 bases, leaving 16 bases between them.

DNA of the CDR3: TGTGCCAGCAGACTCCTATTCGACAGGGCCTACGAGCAGTACTTC. This encodes CASRLLFDRAYEQYF. The rearrangement joins TRBV7-8 to TRBJ2-7; TRBD1 matches at 7 bases. Germline loops: CDR1 SGHVS, CDR2 FQNEAQ. CDR3 size: 15 residues. The trim removed 6 bases at V and 2 bases at J, leaving 10 bases unmatched.

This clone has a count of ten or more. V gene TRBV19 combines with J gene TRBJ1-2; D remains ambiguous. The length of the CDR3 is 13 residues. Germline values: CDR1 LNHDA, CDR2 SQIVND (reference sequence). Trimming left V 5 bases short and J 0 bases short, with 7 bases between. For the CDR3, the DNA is TGTGCCAGTAGTTTACAGCCTAACTATGGCTACACCTTC. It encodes CASSLQPNYGYTF.

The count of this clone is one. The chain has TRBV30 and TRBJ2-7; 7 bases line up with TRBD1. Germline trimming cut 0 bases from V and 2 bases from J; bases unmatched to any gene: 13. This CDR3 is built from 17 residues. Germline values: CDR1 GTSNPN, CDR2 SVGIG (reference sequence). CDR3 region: CAWSVLGRNRGTYEQYF. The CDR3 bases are TGTGCCTGGAGTGTACTGGGCCGGAACAGGGGAACCTACGAGCAGTACTTC.

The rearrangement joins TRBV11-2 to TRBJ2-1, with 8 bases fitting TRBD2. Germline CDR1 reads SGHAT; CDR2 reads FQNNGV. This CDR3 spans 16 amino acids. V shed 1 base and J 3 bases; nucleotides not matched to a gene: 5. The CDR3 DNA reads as TGTGCCAGCAGCTTAGGTGGACTAGCTTACTACAATGAGCAGTTCTTC. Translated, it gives CASSLGGLAYYNEQFF.

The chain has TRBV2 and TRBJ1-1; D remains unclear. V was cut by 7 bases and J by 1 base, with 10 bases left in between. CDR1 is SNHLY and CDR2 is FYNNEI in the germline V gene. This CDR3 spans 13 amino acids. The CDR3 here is CASNQDANTEAFF. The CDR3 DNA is TGTGCCAGCAATCAGGATGCGAACACTGAAGCTTTCTTT. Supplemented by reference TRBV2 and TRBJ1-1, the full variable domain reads EPEVTQTPSHQVTQMGQEVILRCVPISNHLYFYWYRQILGQKVEFLVSFYNNEISEKSEIFDDQFSVERPDGSNFTLKIRSTKLEDSAMYFCASNQDANTEAFFGQGTRLTVV.

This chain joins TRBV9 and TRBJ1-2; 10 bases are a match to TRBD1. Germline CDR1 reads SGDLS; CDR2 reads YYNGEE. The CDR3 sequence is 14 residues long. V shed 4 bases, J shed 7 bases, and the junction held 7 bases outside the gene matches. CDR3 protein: CASSMDRGGGGYTF. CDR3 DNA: TGTGCCAGCAGCATGGACAGGGGGGGAGGTGGCTACACCTTC.

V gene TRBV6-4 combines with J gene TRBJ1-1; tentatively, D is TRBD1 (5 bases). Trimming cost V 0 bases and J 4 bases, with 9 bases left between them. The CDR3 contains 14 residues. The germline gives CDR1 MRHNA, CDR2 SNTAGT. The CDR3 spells CASSDSGQGTEAFF. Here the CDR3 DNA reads TGTGCCAGCAGTGACTCGGGTCAGGGCACTGAAGCTTTCTTT.

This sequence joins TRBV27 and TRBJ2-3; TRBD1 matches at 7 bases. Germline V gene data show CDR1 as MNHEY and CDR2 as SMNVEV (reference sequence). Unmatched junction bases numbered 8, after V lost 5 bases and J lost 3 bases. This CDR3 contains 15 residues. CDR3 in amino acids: CASSPRQGVTDTQYF. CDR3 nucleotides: TGTGCCAGCAGTCCACGACAGGGAGTTACAGATACGCAGTATTTT.

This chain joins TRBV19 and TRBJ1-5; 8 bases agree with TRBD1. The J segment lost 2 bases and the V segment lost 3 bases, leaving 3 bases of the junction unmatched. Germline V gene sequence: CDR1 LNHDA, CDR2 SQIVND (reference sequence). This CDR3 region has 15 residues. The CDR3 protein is CASSIDRGGNQPQHF. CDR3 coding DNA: TGTGCCAGTAGTATTGACAGGGGAGGCAATCAGCCCCAGCATTTT.

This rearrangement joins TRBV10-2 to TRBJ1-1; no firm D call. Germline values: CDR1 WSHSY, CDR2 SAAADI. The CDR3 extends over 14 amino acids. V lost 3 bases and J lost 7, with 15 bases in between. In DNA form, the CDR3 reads TGCGCCAGCAGTGACAGTTGGGATAGTATTGAAGCTTTCTTT. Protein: CASSDSWDSIEAFF.

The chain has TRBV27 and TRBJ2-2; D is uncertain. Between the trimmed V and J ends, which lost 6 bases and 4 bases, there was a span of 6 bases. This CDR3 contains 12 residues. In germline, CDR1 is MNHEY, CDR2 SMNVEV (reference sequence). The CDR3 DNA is TGTGCCAGCAGAGCTCTCACCGGGGAGCTGTTTTTT. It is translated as CASRALTGELFF.

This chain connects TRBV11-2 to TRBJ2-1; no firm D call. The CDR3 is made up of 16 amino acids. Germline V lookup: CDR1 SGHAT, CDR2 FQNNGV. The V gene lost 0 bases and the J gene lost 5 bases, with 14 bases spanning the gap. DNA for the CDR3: TGTGCCAGCAGCTTAGAGTGGGCAGCTCCGGACAATGAGCAGTTCTTC. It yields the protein CASSLEWAAPDNEQFF. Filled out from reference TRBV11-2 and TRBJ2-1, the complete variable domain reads EAGVAQSPRYKIIEKRQSVAFWCNPISGHATLYWYQQILGQGPKLLIQFQNNGVVDDSQLPKDRFSAERLKGVDSTLKIQPAKLEDSAVYLCASSLEWAAPDNEQFFGPGTRLTVL.

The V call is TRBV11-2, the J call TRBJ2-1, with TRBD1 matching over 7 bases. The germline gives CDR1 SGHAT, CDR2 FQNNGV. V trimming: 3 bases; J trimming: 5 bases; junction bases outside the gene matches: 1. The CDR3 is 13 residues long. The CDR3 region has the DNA TGTGCCAGCAGCTTGACAGGGAACAATGAGCAGTTCTTC. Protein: CASSLTGNNEQFF.

Here the CDR3 DNA reads TGCAGCGCCGTGTTGGGCGAGCAGTACTTC. Its translation is CSAVLGEQYF. V is TRBV29-1 and J is TRBJ2-7; D gene ambiguous. The CDR3 is 10 residues long. Trimming stripped 7 bases from V and 6 bases from J, with 10 bases between. Germline V gene data show CDR1 as SQVTM and CDR2 as ANQGSEA.

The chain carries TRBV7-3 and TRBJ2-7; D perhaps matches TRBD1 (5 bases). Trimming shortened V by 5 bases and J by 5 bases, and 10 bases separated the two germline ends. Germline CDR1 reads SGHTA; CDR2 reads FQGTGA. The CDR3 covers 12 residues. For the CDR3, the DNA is TGTGCCAGCAGCCCAGGGTTCGACGAGCAGTACTTC. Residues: CASSPGFDEQYF.

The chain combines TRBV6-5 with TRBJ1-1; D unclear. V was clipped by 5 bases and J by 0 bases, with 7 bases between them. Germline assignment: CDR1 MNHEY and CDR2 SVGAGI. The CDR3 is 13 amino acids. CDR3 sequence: CASSHAVNTEAFF. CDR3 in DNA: TGTGCCAGCAGTCACGCCGTGAACACTGAAGCTTTCTTT.

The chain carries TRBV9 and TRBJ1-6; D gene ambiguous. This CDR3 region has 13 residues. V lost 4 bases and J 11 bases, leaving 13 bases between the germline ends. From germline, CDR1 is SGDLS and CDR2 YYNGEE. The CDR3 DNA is TGTGCCAGCAGCCCCCTTGGGTCGGCACCCCTCCACTTT. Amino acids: CASSPLGSAPLHF.

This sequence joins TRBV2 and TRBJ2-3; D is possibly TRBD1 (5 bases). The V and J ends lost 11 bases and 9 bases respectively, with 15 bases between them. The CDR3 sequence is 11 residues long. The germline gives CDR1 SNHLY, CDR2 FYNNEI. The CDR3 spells CAFRGNGTQYF. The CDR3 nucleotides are TGTGCCTTTAGGGGCAACGGCACGCAGTATTTT.